These T cell receptor beta chains were read from a single sample in a study of blood T cell repertoires in COVID-19. Profiling relied on immunoSEQ multiplex PCR, and the TCRdb table lists in-frame clones only, not all of them. Of roughly 300,000 clones listed, about 90% are singletons. Sequencing input: peripheral blood. These receptor sequences come from a woman aged 45-65 years who had recovered from COVID-19. Each CDR3 is given with its conserved first and last residue. A D gene is named only where the DNA matches it firmly. Part of the rows lack a size; the others show once, few, many or a class for expanded clones.

TRBV7-9	NA	TRBD1	TRBJ1-1	CASSPRDRVNTEAFF	TGTGCCAGCAGCCCGAGGGACAGGGTGAACACTGAAGCTTTCTTT
TRBV7-9	NA	TRBD1	TRBJ2-7	CATEYGQGYYEQYF	TGTGCCACCGAATACGGACAGGGCTACTACGAGCAGTACTTC
TRBV6-2/TRBV6-3	NA	NA	TRBJ1-2	CASSGGGANYGYTF	TGTGCCAGCAGTGGGGGCGGTGCTAACTATGGCTACACCTTC
TRBV30	NA	NA	TRBJ2-7	CAWSVRPLGGDEQYF	TGTGCCTGGAGTGTACGACCCTTAGGGGGGGACGAGCAGTACTTC
TRBV4-3	NA	TRBD1	TRBJ1-4	CASSQDSGGYEKLFF	TGCGCCAGCAGCCAAGATTCAGGGGGGTATGAAAAACTGTTTTTT
TRBV18	NA	TRBD2	TRBJ2-7	CASSPNMGTSGSYEQYF	TGTGCCAGCTCACCGAATATGGGGACTAGCGGCTCCTACGAGCAGTACTTC
TRBV11-2	NA	NA	TRBJ1-3	CASSLAGSSGNTIYF	TGTGCCAGCAGCTTAGCTGGGAGCTCTGGAAACACCATATATTTT
TRBV2	NA	NA	TRBJ1-6	CASSVAAGNSPLHF	TGTGCCAGCAGTGTGGCAGCGGGTAATTCACCCCTCCACTTT
TRBV10-1	NA	NA	TRBJ1-6	CASSESRDGNSPLHF	TGCGCCAGCAGTGAGTCGCGTGACGGGAATTCACCCCTCCACTTT
TRBV28	NA	NA	TRBJ2-1	CASTSSGYNEQFF	TGTGCCAGCACCTCCTCGGGGTACAATGAGCAGTTCTTC
TRBV21-1	NA	NA	TRBJ2-2	CASSKASGLAGTNTGELFF	TGTGCCAGCAGCAAAGCTTCGGGACTAGCGGGTACGAACACCGGGGAGCTGTTTTTT
TRBV28	NA	TRBD1	TRBJ2-5	CASSSGQAETQYF	TGTGCCAGCAGTTCGGGACAGGCAGAGACCCAGTACTTC
TRBV18	NA	NA	TRBJ1-2	CASSPPGEMGYTF	TGTGCCAGCTCACCCCCGGGGGAGATGGGCTACACCTTC
TRBV9	NA	NA	TRBJ2-1	CASSARRGEQDEQFF	TGTGCCAGCAGCGCCCGCAGGGGGGAACAGGATGAGCAGTTCTTC
TRBV12-3/TRBV12-4	few	NA	TRBJ2-2	CASSQDSGELFF	TGTGCCAGCAGCCAAGACTCCGGGGAGCTGTTTTTT
TRBV5-4	NA	TRBD1	TRBJ2-3	CASSLGQVSSTDTQYF	TGTGCCAGCAGCCTCGGACAGGTATCTAGCACAGATACGCAGTATTTT
TRBV30	NA	NA	TRBJ2-7	CAWSFNSYEQYF	TGTGCCTGGAGTTTTAATTCCTACGAGCAGTACTTC
TRBV27	NA	NA	TRBJ2-5	CASSPGGRYQETQYF	TGTGCCAGCAGTCCAGGGGGGAGGTACCAAGAGACCCAGTACTTC
TRBV7-9	NA	NA	TRBJ2-2	CASSLGLWTDTTGELFF	TGTGCCAGCAGCTTGGGTTTGTGGACGGACACCACCGGGGAGCTGTTTTTT
TRBV12-3/TRBV12-4	NA	NA	TRBJ1-1	CASSDSRAFF	TGTGCCAGCAGCGACAGTCGAGCTTTCTTT
TRBV6-6	NA	TRBD1	TRBJ2-7	CASSYETGGPYEQYF	TGTGCCAGCAGTTACGAGACAGGGGGGCCCTACGAGCAGTACTTC
TRBV5-1	NA	TRBD1	TRBJ2-7	CASSPAGTGSYEQYF	TGCGCCAGCAGCCCAGCCGGGACAGGTTCCTACGAGCAGTACTTC
TRBV20-1	NA	NA	TRBJ2-1	CSASRGWNEQFF	TGCAGTGCTAGTCGGGGTTGGAATGAGCAGTTCTTC
TRBV11-2	NA	TRBD2	TRBJ2-7	CASSSLAGGYEQYF	TGTGCCAGCAGTTCCTTGGCGGGAGGTTACGAGCAGTACTTC
TRBV12-3/TRBV12-4	NA	NA	TRBJ1-4	CASSLGQREKLFF	TGTGCCAGCAGTTTAGGCCAGAGGGAAAAACTGTTTTTT
TRBV4-3	once	TRBD1	TRBJ1-4	CASSQGQGVGEKLFF	TGCGCCAGCAGCCAGGGCCAGGGGGTTGGTGAAAAACTGTTTTTT
TRBV6-5	NA	NA	TRBJ2-5	CASSVLGETQYF	TGTGCCAGTAGCGTACTAGGAGAGACCCAGTACTTC
TRBV7-2	NA	NA	TRBJ2-5	CASSLPQKETQYF	TGTGCCAGCAGCTTACCACAGAAAGAGACCCAGTACTTC
TRBV28	NA	NA	TRBJ1-2	CASTLLGAGYGYTF	TGTGCCAGCACCCTCTTGGGGGCCGGCTATGGCTACACCTTC
TRBV10-2	NA	NA	TRBJ1-4	CASQGQPNEKLFF	TGCGCCAGCCAGGGACAACCTAATGAAAAACTGTTTTTT
TRBV7-2	few	NA	TRBJ2-1	CASSLVPGLGNEQFF	TGTGCCAGCAGCTTAGTCCCGGGACTGGGGAATGAGCAGTTCTTC
TRBV7-2	NA	TRBD2	TRBJ2-1	CASSLGIIGRESEQFF	TGTGCCAGCAGCTTAGGGATAATAGGGCGGGAGAGTGAGCAGTTCTTC
TRBV5-1	NA	NA	TRBJ2-4	CASSLVSINTIAKNIQYF	TGCGCCAGCAGCTTGGTGTCGATCAATACAATAGCCAAAAACATTCAGTACTTC
TRBV11-1	NA	NA	TRBJ2-5	CASSSRETQYF	TGTGCCAGCAGCTCTCGGGAGACCCAGTACTTC
TRBV4-2	NA	TRBD1	TRBJ1-2	CASSPLQRTGVNYGYTF	TGTGCCAGCAGCCCACTCCAACGGACAGGGGTTAACTATGGCTACACCTTC
TRBV6-5	NA	NA	TRBJ1-3	CASRGPGNGNTIYF	TGTGCCAGCAGAGGCCCGGGGAACGGAAACACCATATATTTT
TRBV14	NA	TRBD2	TRBJ2-1	CASSQELGWRGGSSYNEQFF	TGTGCCAGCAGCCAAGAGCTGGGTTGGAGGGGAGGGTCGTCCTACAATGAGCAGTTCTTC
TRBV5-4	NA	TRBD1	TRBJ1-2	CASRPDRGYGYTF	TGTGCCAGCAGACCTGACAGGGGCTATGGCTACACCTTC
TRBV19	NA	TRBD1	TRBJ1-1	CASSRRDRGNTEAFF	TGTGCCAGTAGTAGAAGGGACAGGGGTAACACTGAAGCTTTCTTT
TRBV28	NA	NA	TRBJ1-2	CASSFRGYGYTF	TGTGCCAGCAGTTTCAGGGGCTATGGCTACACCTTC
TRBV4-2	NA	TRBD1	TRBJ2-7	CASSQELQGAYEQYF	TGTGCCAGCAGCCAAGAGTTACAGGGGGCCTACGAGCAGTACTTC
TRBV4-3	NA	TRBD2	TRBJ2-1	CASSQWTSGRGSYNEQFF	TGCGCCAGCAGCCAGTGGACTAGCGGGAGGGGTTCCTACAATGAGCAGTTCTTC
TRBV27	NA	NA	TRBJ2-1	CASSETGFYNEQFF	TGTGCCAGCAGTGAGACAGGATTCTACAATGAGCAGTTCTTC
TRBV15	NA	NA	TRBJ1-4	CATTGNLGEKLFF	TGTGCCACCACCGGGAACCTGGGGGAAAAACTGTTTTTT
TRBV5-1	NA	NA	TRBJ2-7	CASSLKGGNRVVHEQYF	TGCGCCAGCAGCTTAAAAGGAGGAAACAGGGTCGTCCACGAGCAGTACTTC
TRBV7-8	NA	TRBD1	TRBJ1-2	CASSLARDRVGYGYTF	TGTGCCAGCAGCTTAGCGCGTGACAGGGTCGGCTATGGCTACACCTTC
TRBV4-3	NA	TRBD2	TRBJ2-1	CASSGAGGPYNEQFF	TGCGCCAGCAGCGGGGCGGGAGGGCCCTACAATGAGCAGTTCTTC
TRBV7-9	NA	TRBD2	TRBJ2-3	CASSLGRLAETDTQYF	TGTGCCAGCAGCTTAGGGAGGCTAGCGGAAACAGATACGCAGTATTTT
TRBV18	NA	NA	TRBJ2-2	CASSPASPDTTGELFF	TGTGCCAGCTCACCGGCTAGCCCTGATACCACCGGGGAGCTGTTTTTT
TRBV5-6	NA	NA	TRBJ1-1	CASSRTESMNTEAFF	TGTGCCAGCAGCCGGACAGAGAGTATGAACACTGAAGCTTTCTTT
TRBV6-6	NA	NA	TRBJ2-2	CASRSAHGGPKGELFF	TGTGCCAGCAGATCTGCGCATGGAGGGCCCAAGGGGGAGCTGTTTTTT
TRBV9	NA	NA	TRBJ2-7	CASSPGVEWEQYF	TGTGCCAGCAGCCCCGGGGTGGAGTGGGAGCAGTACTTC
TRBV28	NA	NA	TRBJ1-4	CASSLYTGPTNEKLFF	TGTGCCAGCAGTTTATATACAGGCCCAACTAATGAAAAACTGTTTTTT
TRBV10-3	NA	TRBD1	TRBJ1-3	CAIRRGQEKNTIYF	TGTGCCATCAGGAGGGGACAGGAGAAAAACACCATATATTTT
TRBV6-5	once	NA	TRBJ2-7	CASGGPATYEQYF	TGTGCCAGCGGGGGCCCGGCCACCTACGAGCAGTACTTC
TRBV10-2	NA	TRBD1	TRBJ1-1	CASFHPGGTRTEAFF	TGCGCCAGCTTCCACCCAGGGGGAACTAGGACTGAAGCTTTCTTT
TRBV28	NA	TRBD1	TRBJ2-3	CASSRLGQGKSDTQYF	TGTGCCAGCAGTAGACTGGGACAGGGAAAATCAGATACGCAGTATTTT